A selection of T cell receptor beta chains follows, all from one sample in a study of long-term antiretroviral therapy in people with HIV. Here immunoSEQ multiplex PCR was the method, and the copy in TCRdb shows in-frame clones only, minus some. The sample lists around 21,000 clones, roughly 87% seen once, with around 8% in the top ten. Sequences were derived from unsorted PBMCs, sampled 0.2 years before starting antiretroviral therapy. These receptors were taken from a man aged 18 to 35 with HIV. Each CDR3 is given with its conserved first and last residue. A D gene is named only where the DNA matches it firmly. Part of the rows lack a size; the others show once, few, many or a class for expanded clones.

D gene: TRBD1; J gene: TRBJ2-7; V gene: TRBV15; clone size: NA; CDR3 protein: CATSRTGTGINEQYF; CDR3 DNA: TGTGCCACCAGCAGAACCGGGACAGGGATTAACGAGCAGTACTTC
D gene: NA; J gene: TRBJ1-2; V gene: TRBV2; clone size: NA; CDR3 protein: CASSEETESYGYTF; CDR3 DNA: TGTGCCAGCAGTGAAGAGACGGAAAGCTATGGCTACACCTTC
D gene: NA; J gene: TRBJ1-5; V gene: TRBV5-8; clone size: NA; CDR3 protein: CASSLESGLRNQPQHF; CDR3 DNA: TGTGCCAGCAGCTTGGAATCGGGGCTTAGGAATCAGCCCCAGCATTTT
D gene: NA; J gene: TRBJ2-7; V gene: TRBV14; clone size: few; CDR3 protein: CASSHQGPSYEQYF; CDR3 DNA: TGTGCCAGCAGCCACCAGGGGCCCTCCTACGAGCAGTACTTC
D gene: NA; J gene: TRBJ1-1; V gene: TRBV30; clone size: NA; CDR3 protein: CAWYIMNTEAFF; CDR3 DNA: TGTGCCTGGTATATCATGAACACTGAAGCTTTCTTT
D gene: TRBD2; J gene: TRBJ2-1; V gene: TRBV14; clone size: NA; CDR3 protein: CASSQLTSGINEQFF; CDR3 DNA: TGTGCCAGCAGCCAATTAACTAGCGGGATCAATGAGCAGTTCTTC
D gene: NA; J gene: TRBJ1-1; V gene: TRBV30; clone size: medium-sized; CDR3 protein: CAWRAGNTEAFF; CDR3 DNA: TGTGCCTGGAGAGCAGGGAACACTGAAGCTTTCTTT
D gene: TRBD2; J gene: TRBJ2-1; V gene: TRBV7-9; clone size: once; CDR3 protein: CASSLRLTSGGTNEQFF; CDR3 DNA: TGTGCCAGCAGCTTGAGGTTGACTAGCGGGGGGACCAATGAGCAGTTCTTC
D gene: NA; J gene: TRBJ2-5; V gene: TRBV15; clone size: NA; CDR3 protein: CATSREGRSQETQYF; CDR3 DNA: TGTGCCACCAGCAGAGAGGGTAGGAGCCAAGAGACCCAGTACTTC
D gene: NA; J gene: TRBJ2-1; V gene: TRBV25-1; clone size: once; CDR3 protein: CASSDRNEQFF; CDR3 DNA: TGTGCCAGCAGTGACAGGAATGAGCAGTTCTTC
D gene: NA; J gene: TRBJ1-3; V gene: TRBV5-1; clone size: NA; CDR3 protein: CASSLGGSGNTIYF; CDR3 DNA: TGCGCCAGCAGCTTGGGCGGCTCTGGAAACACCATATATTTT
D gene: TRBD2; J gene: TRBJ2-3; V gene: TRBV7-3; clone size: NA; CDR3 protein: CASSLTSNTDTQYF; CDR3 DNA: TGTGCCAGCAGCTTGACTAGCAACACAGATACGCAGTATTTT
D gene: TRBD2; J gene: TRBJ2-3; V gene: TRBV6-5; clone size: NA; CDR3 protein: CASSRLAGVEATQYF; CDR3 DNA: TGTGCCAGCAGCCGACTAGCGGGAGTAGAGGCTACGCAGTATTTT
D gene: NA; J gene: TRBJ2-7; V gene: TRBV27; clone size: NA; CDR3 protein: CASSAGQIYEQYF; CDR3 DNA: TGTGCCAGCAGTGCCGGACAGATCTACGAGCAGTACTTC
D gene: NA; J gene: TRBJ1-5; V gene: TRBV5-1; clone size: once; CDR3 protein: CASSFEGGNQPQHF; CDR3 DNA: TGCGCCAGCAGCTTCGAAGGGGGCAATCAGCCCCAGCATTTT
D gene: NA; J gene: TRBJ2-7; V gene: TRBV5-1; clone size: NA; CDR3 protein: CASSLGYEQYF; CDR3 DNA: TGCGCCAGCAGCTTGGGGTACGAGCAGTACTTC
D gene: NA; J gene: TRBJ2-1; V gene: TRBV4-3; clone size: NA; CDR3 protein: CASSREGGDRDGQFF; CDR3 DNA: TGCGCCAGCAGCCGAGAAGGGGGGGATAGGGATGGTCAGTTCTTC
D gene: NA; J gene: TRBJ2-7; V gene: TRBV5-6; clone size: NA; CDR3 protein: CASSLESSYEQYF; CDR3 DNA: TGTGCCAGCAGCTTAGAGAGCTCCTACGAGCAGTACTTC